The entry below gives a single TCR beta chain sequence along with its context. Its antigen is as yet unknown. The data derive from a study of graft-versus-host responses after intestinal transplantation. Study in general: Each transplant was multivisceral, liver-intestinal, or isolated intestinal. For around 3 years after anti-thymocyte globulin induction, all recipients took tacrolimus and steroids.

This table comes from immunoSEQ multiplex PCR, and its TCRdb copy is limited to in-frame clones, with some not included. The sample consists of about 64,000 clones, more than 90% of them appearing once. The CDR3 spans 13 residues. Per germline, CDR1 MNHNY and CDR2 SVGAGI (reference sequence). Trimming pared 6 bases from V and 7 bases from J, leaving 10 bases between. Study-wide results and limits: High graft-versus-host to host-versus-graft clonal ratios were found in allografts of patients who had graft-donor T cell macrochimerism. Some GvH clones were seen earlier in gut or blood, suggesting intestinal origin.

The V and J genes are TRBV6-6 and TRBJ1-6; D is unresolved. This clonotype was obtained from a human patient who received an intestinal transplant, so some T cells may come from the graft donor. Sequences were derived from bone marrow, sampled 734 days after intestinal transplantation. CDR3 nucleotides: TGTGCCAGCAGCACCGAAGGGAATTCACCCCTCCACTTT. The encoded protein is CASSTEGNSPLHF.